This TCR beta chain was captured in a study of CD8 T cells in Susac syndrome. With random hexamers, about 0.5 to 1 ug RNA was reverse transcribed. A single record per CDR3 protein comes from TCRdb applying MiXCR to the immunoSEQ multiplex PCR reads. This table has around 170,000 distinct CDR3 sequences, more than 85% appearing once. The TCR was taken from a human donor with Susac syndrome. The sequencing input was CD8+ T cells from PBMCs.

CDR3 protein: CASSIWQGADTQYF. CDR3 nucleotide sequence: TGTGCCAGTAGTATCTGGCAGGGCGCAGATACGCAGTATTTT. The rearrangement joins TRBV19 to TRBJ2-3; D may be TRBD1 (5 bases). V was cut by 3 bases and J by 4 bases, with 11 bases left in between. The CDR3 has 14 amino acids. Germline CDR1 and CDR2: LNHDA and SQIVND (reference sequence). The variable domain in full, with the rest retrieved from reference TRBV19 and TRBJ2-3, is DGGITQSPKYLFRKEGQNVTLSCEQNLNHDAMYWYRQDPGQGLRLIYYSQIVNDFQKGDIAEGYSVSREKKESFPLTVTSAQKNPTAFYLCASSIWQGADTQYFGPGTRLTVL.